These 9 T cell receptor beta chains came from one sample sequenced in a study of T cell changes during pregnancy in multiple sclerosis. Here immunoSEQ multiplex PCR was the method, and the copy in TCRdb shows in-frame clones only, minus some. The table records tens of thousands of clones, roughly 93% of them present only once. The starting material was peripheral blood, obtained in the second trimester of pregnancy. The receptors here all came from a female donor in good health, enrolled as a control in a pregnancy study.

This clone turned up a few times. CDR3 residues: CASSPQGQHTGELFF. As DNA, the CDR3 is TGTGCCAGCAGCCCCCAGGGACAGCACACCGGGGAGCTGTTTTTT. The V and J genes are TRBV7-9 and TRBJ2-2; 7 nucleotides align to TRBD1. The CDR3 loop spans 15 amino acids. Trimming cost V 5 bases and J 3 bases; bases outside gene matches: 6. The germline V gene has CDR1 SEHNR and CDR2 FQNEAQ (reference sequence). The whole variable domain, filled in from reference TRBV7-9 and TRBJ2-2, reads DTGVSQNPRHKITKRGQNVTFRCDPISEHNRLYWYRQTLGQGPEFLTYFQNEAQLEKSRLLSDRFSAERPKGSFSTLEIQRTEQGDSAMYLCASSPQGQHTGELFFGEGSRLTVL.

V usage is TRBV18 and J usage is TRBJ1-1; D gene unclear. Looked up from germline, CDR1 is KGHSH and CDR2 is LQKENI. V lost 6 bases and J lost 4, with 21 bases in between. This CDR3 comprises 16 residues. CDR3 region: CASSLREAVSGTEAFF. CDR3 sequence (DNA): TGTGCCAGCTCCCTAAGGGAGGCCGTCTCGGGCACTGAAGCTTTCTTT. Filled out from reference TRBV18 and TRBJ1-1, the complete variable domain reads NAGVMQNPRHLVRRRGQEARLRCSPMKGHSHVYWYRQLPEEGLKFMVYLQKENIIDESGMPKERFSAEFPKEGPSILRIQQVVRGDSAAYFCASSLREAVSGTEAFFGQGTRLTVV.

The CDR3: CASSSGASGGEQYF. The DNA of the CDR3 is TGTGCCAGCAGCTCCGGGGCTAGCGGGGGCGAGCAGTACTTC. The chain employs TRBV7-3 and TRBJ2-7; the match to TRBD2 covers 10 bases. The CDR3 is 14 amino acids. The germline CDR1 and CDR2 sequences are SGHTA and FQGTGA. Trimming cost V 4 bases and J 6 bases; bases outside gene matches: 6. Full variable domain (missing parts from reference TRBV7-3 and TRBJ2-7): GAGVSQTPSNKVTEKGKYVELRCDPISGHTALYWYRQSLGQGPEFLIYFQGTGAADDSGLPNDRFFAVRPEGSVSTLKIQRTERGDSAVYLCASSSGASGGEQYFGPGTRLTVT.

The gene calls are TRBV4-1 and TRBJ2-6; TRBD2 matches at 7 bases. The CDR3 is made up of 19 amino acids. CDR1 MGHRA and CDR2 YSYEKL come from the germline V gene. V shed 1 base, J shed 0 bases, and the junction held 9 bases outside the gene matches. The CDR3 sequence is CASSQVLGGSLSGANVLTF. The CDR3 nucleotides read TGCGCCAGCAGCCAAGTACTGGGAGGGTCCCTCTCTGGGGCCAACGTCCTGACTTTC.

In nucleotides, the CDR3 is TGTGCCAGCAGCCCGGGGGACAGTTGGGGGGAGACCCAGTACTTC. Protein product: CASSPGDSWGETQYF. The chain employs TRBV7-3 and TRBJ2-5; D may be TRBD1 (7 bases). V was clipped by 5 bases and J by 5 bases, with 18 bases between them. Germline lookup yields CDR1 SGHTA and CDR2 FQGTGA. This CDR3 has 15 residues. The full variable domain, in which reference TRBV7-3 and TRBJ2-5 provide the parts outside the CDR3, is GAGVSQTPSNKVTEKGKYVELRCDPISGHTALYWYRQSLGQGPEFLIYFQGTGAADDSGLPNDRFFAVRPEGSVSTLKIQRTERGDSAVYLCASSPGDSWGETQYFGPGTRLLVL.

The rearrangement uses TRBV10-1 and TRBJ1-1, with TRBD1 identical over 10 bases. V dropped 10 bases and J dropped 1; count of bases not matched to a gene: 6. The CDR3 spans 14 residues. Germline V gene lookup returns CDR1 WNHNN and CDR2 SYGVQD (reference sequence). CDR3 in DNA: TGCGCCATCAAGACAGGGGGCTCGAACACTGAAGCTTTCTTT. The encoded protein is CAIKTGGSNTEAFF.

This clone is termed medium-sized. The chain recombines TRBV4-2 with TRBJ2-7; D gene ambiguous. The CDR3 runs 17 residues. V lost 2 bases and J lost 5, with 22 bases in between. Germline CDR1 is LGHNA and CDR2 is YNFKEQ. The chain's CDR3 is CASSQSSAEQMIHEQYF. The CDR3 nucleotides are TGTGCCAGCAGCCAAAGTTCTGCGGAACAAATGATACACGAGCAGTACTTC.

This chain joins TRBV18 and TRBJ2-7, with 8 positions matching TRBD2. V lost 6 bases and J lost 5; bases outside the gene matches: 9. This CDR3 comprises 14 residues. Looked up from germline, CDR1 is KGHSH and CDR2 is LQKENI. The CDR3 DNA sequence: TGTGCCAGCTCTTTTAGCGGGGTTTTCGACGAGCAGTACTTC. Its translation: CASSFSGVFDEQYF.

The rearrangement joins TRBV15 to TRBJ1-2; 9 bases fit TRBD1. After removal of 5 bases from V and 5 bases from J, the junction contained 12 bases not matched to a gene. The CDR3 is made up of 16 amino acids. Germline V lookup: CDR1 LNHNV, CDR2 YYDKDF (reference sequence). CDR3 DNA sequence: TGTGCCACCAGCGCCAGACGGGACAGGGTGGTGTATGGCTACACCTTC. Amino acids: CATSARRDRVVYGYTF.